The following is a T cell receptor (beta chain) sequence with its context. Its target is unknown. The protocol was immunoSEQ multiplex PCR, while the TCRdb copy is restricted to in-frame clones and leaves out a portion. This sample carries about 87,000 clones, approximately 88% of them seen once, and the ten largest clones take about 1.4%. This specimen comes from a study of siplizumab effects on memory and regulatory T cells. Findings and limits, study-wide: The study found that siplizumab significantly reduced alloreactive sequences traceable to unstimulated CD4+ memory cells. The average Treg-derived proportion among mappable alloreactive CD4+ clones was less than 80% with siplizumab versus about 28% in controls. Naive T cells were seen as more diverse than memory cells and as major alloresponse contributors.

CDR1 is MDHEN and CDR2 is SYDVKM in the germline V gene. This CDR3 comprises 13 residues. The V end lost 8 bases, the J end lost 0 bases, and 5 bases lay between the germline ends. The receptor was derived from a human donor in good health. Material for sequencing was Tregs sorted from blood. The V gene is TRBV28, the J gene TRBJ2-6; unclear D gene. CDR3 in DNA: TGTGCCAGCGCGGACTCTGGGGCCAACGTCCTGACTTTC. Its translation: CASADSGANVLTF.